This TCR beta chain was identified during a study of blood T cell repertoires in COVID-19. Study as a whole: Samples taken during acute and convalescent COVID-19 were collected in the United States, Italy and Spain. PBMCs, B-cell-depleted T cells, or T cells provided the cDNA or gDNA that made up the material.

The authors' processing: Using reference gene primer amplification, nucleated cell counts were estimated. The protocol was immunoSEQ multiplex PCR, while the TCRdb copy is restricted to in-frame clones and leaves out a portion. V and J calls and clone size are given by that table; D and trimming were obtained from the DNA. Here the sample spans 200,000 to 250,000 clones, 86% being singletons. As for this clone: The same CDR3 also results from other DNA sequences found in this sample.

This CDR3 is 13 amino acids long. Looked up from germline, CDR1 is MNHEY and CDR2 is SVGAGI. With 6 bases clipped from V and 5 bases from J, the junction kept 6 bases outside the gene matches. The V call is TRBV6-5, the J call TRBJ1-1; TRBD1 matches 7 bases. The TCR sequence derives from a man under 40 who had recovered from COVID-19. Specimen: peripheral blood. In nucleotides, the CDR3 is TGTGCCAGCAGCCGGACAGGTGGGACTGAAGCTTTCTTT. This translates into CASSRTGGTEAFF.